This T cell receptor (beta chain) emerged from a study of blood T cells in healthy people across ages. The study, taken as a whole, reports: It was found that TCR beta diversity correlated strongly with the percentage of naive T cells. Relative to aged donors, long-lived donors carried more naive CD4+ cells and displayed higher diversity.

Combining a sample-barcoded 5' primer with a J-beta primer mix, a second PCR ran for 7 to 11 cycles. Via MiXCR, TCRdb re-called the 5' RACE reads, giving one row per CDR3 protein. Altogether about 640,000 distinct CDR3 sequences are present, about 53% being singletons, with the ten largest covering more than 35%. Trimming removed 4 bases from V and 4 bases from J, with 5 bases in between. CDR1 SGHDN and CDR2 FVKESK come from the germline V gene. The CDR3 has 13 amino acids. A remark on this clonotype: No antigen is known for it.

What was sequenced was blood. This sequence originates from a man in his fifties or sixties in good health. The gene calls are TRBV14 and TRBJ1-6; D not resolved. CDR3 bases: TGTGCCAGCAGCCGGGCGTATAATTCACCCCTCCACTTT. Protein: CASSRAYNSPLHF.